One and the same sample provided the 26 T cell receptor beta chains below, sequenced in a study of early stage breast cancer tumors. Profiling relied on immunoSEQ multiplex PCR, and the TCRdb table lists in-frame clones only, not all of them. In the table there are fewer than 70,000 clones, around 80% of which are singletons. Material for sequencing was blood. These receptors were obtained from a person aged 40-50 years with breast cancer.

The chain couples TRBV30 to TRBJ2-4; 9 positions match TRBD2. This CDR3 contains 16 residues. The germline V gene has CDR1 GTSNPN and CDR2 SVGIG (reference sequence). V gave up 6 bases and J gave up 4 bases; unmatched junction bases: 13. The CDR3 sequence: CACLDGAGGLKNIQYF. The CDR3 coding sequence is TGTGCCTGCCTAGATGGGGCGGGAGGGCTGAAAAACATTCAGTACTTC.

Concerning this clone itself: Its ends do not fully match the called genes, so a read error is possible. The chain uses TRBV2 and TRBJ2-7; 7 bases align to TRBD1. From germline, CDR1 is SNHLY and CDR2 FYNNEI. The CDR3 runs 9 residues. Written as DNA, the CDR3 is TGTGCCAGCAGCCCGGGACAGCACTTC. Translated: CASSPGQHF. The entire variable domain, with the rest obtained from reference TRBV2 and TRBJ2-7, is as follows: EPEVTQTPSHQVTQMGQEVILRCVPISNHLYFYWYRQILGQKVEFLVSFYNNEISEKSEIFDDQFSVERPDGSNFTLKIRSTKLEDSAMYFCASSPGQHFGPGTRLTVT.

The CDR3 sequence is CASSEGATVFSGNTIYF. CDR3 coding DNA: TGTGCCAGCAGCGAAGGCGCGACCGTTTTCTCTGGAAACACCATATATTTT. This sequence joins TRBV14 and TRBJ1-3; unclear D gene. Germline values: CDR1 SGHDN, CDR2 FVKESK. The CDR3 sequence is 17 residues long. Trimming cost V 5 bases and J 0 bases, with 17 bases left between them.

The chain has TRBV9 and TRBJ1-1; TRBD1 matches at 12 bases. CDR3 size: 15 residues. The junction had 1 base not matched to a gene; V was cut back by 0 bases and J by 4 bases. Germline values: CDR1 SGDLS, CDR2 YYNGEE. CDR3 nucleotide sequence: TGTGCCAGCAGCGTAGAGGGACAGGGGGCCACTGAAGCTTTCTTT. Translated, it gives CASSVEGQGATEAFF.

The chain uses TRBV29-1 and TRBJ1-1; D remains unclear. The V gene's germline CDR1 is SQVTM and CDR2 ANQGSEA. CDR3 length: 13 amino acids. The V end lost 2 bases, the J end lost 1 base, and 8 bases lay between the germline ends. CDR3 loop: CSVERSKNTEAFF. Here the CDR3 DNA reads TGCAGCGTTGAAAGATCGAAGAACACTGAAGCTTTCTTT.

V gene TRBV13 combines with J gene TRBJ2-7, with 9 positions matching TRBD1. This CDR3 is built from 15 residues. CDR1 and CDR2 from the germline V gene are PRHDT and FYEKMQ (reference sequence). The junction had 11 bases not matched to a gene; V was cut back by 4 bases and J by 7 bases. The CDR3, as DNA: TGTGCCAGCAGCTATACCGGGACAGGGAATCTGGAGCAGTACTTC. It codes for CASSYTGTGNLEQYF.

V is TRBV5-8 and J is TRBJ2-2; 7 bases fit TRBD1. The ends lost 4 bases at V and 4 bases at J; junction bases unmatched: 7. Looked up from germline, CDR1 is SGHTS and CDR2 is YDEGEE. The CDR3 spans 15 residues. CDR3 residues: CASSAWQGVTGELFF. CDR3 nucleotide sequence: TGTGCCAGCAGCGCCTGGCAGGGGGTCACCGGGGAGCTGTTTTTT.

This sequence joins TRBV18 and TRBJ1-2, with TRBD1 identical over 7 bases. This CDR3 has 15 amino acids. Germline loops: CDR1 KGHSH, CDR2 LQKENI. V trimming: 6 bases; J trimming: 4 bases; junction bases outside the gene matches: 11. The CDR3 DNA reads as TGTGCCAGCTCTATTACAGGGGCTGGGGCCTATGGCTACACCTTC. Protein: CASSITGAGAYGYTF.

This clone was observed a few times. V gene TRBV27 combines with J gene TRBJ2-7; 8 bases are a match to TRBD1. The germline V gene encodes CDR1 MNHEY and CDR2 SMNVEV (reference sequence). J was trimmed by 7 bases and V by 10 bases; bases with no gene match: 9. The CDR3 loop spans 12 amino acids. The CDR3 region is CATRTGMKEQYF. The DNA for the CDR3 is TGTGCCACCAGGACAGGGATGAAGGAGCAGTACTTC.

This chain uses TRBV2 with TRBJ2-1; 12 bases are a match to TRBD2. This CDR3 is built from 18 residues. Germline lookup yields CDR1 SNHLY and CDR2 FYNNEI. J was trimmed by 1 base and V by 7 bases; bases with no gene match: 11. The DNA for the CDR3 is TGTGCCAGCATCGGGGCGACTAGCGGGAGTTTATCCTACAATGAGCAGTTCTTC. Translating gives CASIGATSGSLSYNEQFF.

DNA of the CDR3: TGTGCTAGTGGTTCCTGGACAGGGAGAAACACCATATATTTT. As protein: CASGSWTGRNTIYF. The chain uses TRBV12-5 and TRBJ1-3; 8 nucleotides match TRBD1. This CDR3 is built from 14 residues. V was clipped by 4 bases and J by 5 bases; unmatched bases: 4. Germline CDR1 LGHNT, CDR2 FRNRAP. The entire variable domain, with the rest obtained from reference TRBV12-5 and TRBJ1-3, is as follows: DARVTQTPRHKVTEMGQEVTMRCQPILGHNTVFWYRQTMMQGLELLAYFRNRAPLDDSGMPKDRFSAEMPDATLATLKIQPSEPRDSAVYFCASGSWTGRNTIYFGEGSWLTVV.

The chain carries TRBV7-9 and TRBJ1-2, with TRBD1 as a possible D gene (5 bases). Germline V gives CDR1 SEHNR, CDR2 FQNEAQ (reference sequence). Trimming took off 5 bases at V and 8 bases at J, with 15 bases between the two ends. The CDR3 is made up of 13 amino acids. The CDR3 DNA follows: TGTGCCAGCAGCCGAGGGGAGATTGGAGGCTACACCTTC. This encodes CASSRGEIGGYTF.

This chain uses TRBV5-1 with TRBJ2-7; 8 nucleotides line up with TRBD2. Trimming took 3 bases from V and 2 from J; bases not matched to a gene: 7. The CDR3 runs 15 residues. Germline V lookup: CDR1 SGHRS, CDR2 YFSETQ. The CDR3 sequence is CASSSSGLDPYEQYF. For the CDR3, the DNA is TGCGCCAGCAGCTCTAGCGGGCTCGATCCCTACGAGCAGTACTTC.

The V gene is TRBV28, the J gene TRBJ2-6; TRBD1 matches at 9 bases. The junction had 2 bases not matched to a gene; V was cut back by 2 bases and J by 3 bases. The CDR3 is 16 amino acids. Germline loops: CDR1 MDHEN, CDR2 SYDVKM. This chain's CDR3 is CASSLTGGGGANVLTF. In DNA, the CDR3 is TGTGCCAGCAGTTTAACAGGGGGCGGTGGGGCCAACGTCCTGACTTTC. The whole variable domain, remainder taken from reference TRBV28 and TRBJ2-6, is DVKVTQSSRYLVKRTGEKVFLECVQDMDHENMFWYRQDPGLGLRLIYFSYDVKMKEKGDIPEGYSVSREKKERFSLILESASTNQTSMYLCASSLTGGGGANVLTFGAGSRLTVL.

The CDR3 reads CASTHTPARSDGYTF. The DNA for the CDR3 is TGTGCCAGTACCCATACCCCGGCAAGATCCGATGGCTACACCTTC. This rearrangement joins TRBV19 to TRBJ1-2; no clear D. This CDR3 is built from 15 residues. The V end was cut by 7 bases, the J end by 6 bases, with 21 bases between. Per the germline V gene, CDR1 is LNHDA and CDR2 is SQIVND (reference sequence).

The chain joins TRBV10-1 to TRBJ2-7; the D gene is possibly TRBD1 (6 bases). CDR1 WNHNN and CDR2 SYGVQD come from the germline V gene (reference sequence). The CDR3 loop spans 14 amino acids. V was clipped by 8 bases and J by 0 bases, with 14 bases between them. CDR3 in amino acids: CASHRDTDSYEQYF. CDR3 sequence (DNA): TGCGCCAGCCACCGGGACACGGACTCCTACGAGCAGTACTTC.

This clone was recorded a few times. The gene calls are TRBV29-1 and TRBJ1-3; D is unresolved. Germline V CDR1 and CDR2: SQVTM, ANQGSEA. V lost 0 bases and J lost 6, with 6 bases in between. CDR3 length: 12 residues. CDR3 amino acids: CSVEDPVNTIYF. The CDR3 DNA follows: TGCAGCGTTGAAGACCCGGTAAACACCATATATTTT.

V is TRBV2 and J is TRBJ2-1; 7 bases are a match to TRBD2. J lost 13 bases, V lost 7 bases, and 13 bases had no gene match. Germline V gene sequence: CDR1 SNHLY, CDR2 FYNNEI. The CDR3 covers 13 residues. DNA of the CDR3: TGTGCCAGCACTAGCGGTCTCTTATCCGGACAGTTCTTC. It translates to CASTSGLLSGQFF.

The genes are TRBV28 and TRBJ2-7; no clear D. The CDR3 is 13 amino acids. From germline, CDR1 is MDHEN and CDR2 SYDVKM. Trimming took 7 bases from V and 3 from J, leaving 13 bases between them. CDR3 nucleotide sequence: TGTGCCAGCATCCCTCAATTGGGCTACGAGCAGTACTTC. It encodes CASIPQLGYEQYF.

The V and J genes are TRBV6-1 and TRBJ1-5; D not certain. CDR1 MNHNS and CDR2 SASEGT come from the germline V gene. The CDR3 extends over 13 amino acids. With 2 bases removed from V and 6 bases from J, the gap between germline ends came to 8 bases. The CDR3 nucleotides are TGTGCCAGCAGTGAACGGGGAAGTCAGCCCCAGCATTTT. Translating it yields CASSERGSQPQHF.

The rearrangement uses TRBV4-1 and TRBJ2-3; 10 nucleotides agree with TRBD2. Germline V lookup: CDR1 MGHRA, CDR2 YSYEKL. V lost 0 bases and J lost 2; bases outside the gene matches: 8. This CDR3 has 18 residues. CDR3 nucleotides: TGCGCCAGCAGCCAAGATTTCGGACTAGCGGTGAACACAGATACGCAGTATTTT. Protein sequence: CASSQDFGLAVNTDTQYF.

This rearrangement joins TRBV10-2 to TRBJ2-7, with 10 bases fitting TRBD2. V was clipped by 2 bases and J by 1 base; unmatched bases: 17. Germline CDR1 is WSHSY and CDR2 is SAAADI. This CDR3 is built from 20 residues. Here the CDR3 reads CASSEQTGLAVLGRSYEQYF. CDR3 DNA: TGCGCCAGCAGTGAGCAGACCGGACTAGCGGTCCTAGGAAGATCCTACGAGCAGTACTTC.

V is TRBV6-1 and J is TRBJ2-5, with D hard to call. The CDR3 consists of 14 residues. The germline V gene has CDR1 MNHNS and CDR2 SASEGT. The V gene lost 6 bases and the J gene lost 1 base, with 12 bases spanning the gap. The CDR3 region has the DNA TGTGCCAGCAGACAGCAGAGCATCCAAGAGACCCAGTACTTC. It is translated as CASRQQSIQETQYF.

The chain has TRBV4-2 and TRBJ2-7; 8 bases are shared with TRBD2. The CDR3 is 13 residues long. After removal of 6 bases from V and 2 bases from J, the junction contained 3 bases not matched to a gene. The germline CDR1 and CDR2 sequences are LGHNA and YNFKEQ. This CDR3 reads CASRGSGAYEQYF. In nucleotides, the CDR3 is TGTGCCAGCAGGGGTAGCGGGGCCTACGAGCAGTACTTC.

The chain has TRBV4-2 and TRBJ1-5; no firm D call. The CDR3 consists of 14 residues. V was shortened by 1 base and J by 3 bases, with 7 bases between the two germline ends. Germline V gene sequence: CDR1 LGHNA, CDR2 YNFKEQ. DNA for the CDR3: TGTGCCAGCAGCCAAGGAGGGATCAATCAGCCCCAGCATTTT. It codes for CASSQGGINQPQHF.

The V call is TRBV15, the J call TRBJ2-5; a possible D gene is TRBD2 (6 bases). With 4 bases removed from V and 5 bases from J, the gap between germline ends came to 11 bases. This CDR3 has 13 residues. Looked up from germline, CDR1 is LNHNV and CDR2 is YYDKDF (reference sequence). In nucleotides, the CDR3 is TGTGCCACCAGCATGCGGGGCTTGGAGACCCAGTACTTC. It yields the protein CATSMRGLETQYF.